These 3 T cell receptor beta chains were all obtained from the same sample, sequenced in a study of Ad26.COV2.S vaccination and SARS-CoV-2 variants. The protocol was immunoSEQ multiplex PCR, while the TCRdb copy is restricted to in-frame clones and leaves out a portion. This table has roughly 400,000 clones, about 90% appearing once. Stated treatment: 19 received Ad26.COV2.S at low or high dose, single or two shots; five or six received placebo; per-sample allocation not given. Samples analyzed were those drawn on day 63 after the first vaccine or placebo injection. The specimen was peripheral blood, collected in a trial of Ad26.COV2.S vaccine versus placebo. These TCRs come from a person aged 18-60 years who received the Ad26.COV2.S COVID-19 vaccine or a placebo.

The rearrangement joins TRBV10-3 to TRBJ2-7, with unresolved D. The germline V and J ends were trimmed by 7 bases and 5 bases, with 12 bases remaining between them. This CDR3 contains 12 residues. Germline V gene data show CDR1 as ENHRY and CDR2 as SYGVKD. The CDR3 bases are TGTGCCATCAAAGGTAGTGGCGACGAGCAGTACTTC. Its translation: CAIKGSGDEQYF.

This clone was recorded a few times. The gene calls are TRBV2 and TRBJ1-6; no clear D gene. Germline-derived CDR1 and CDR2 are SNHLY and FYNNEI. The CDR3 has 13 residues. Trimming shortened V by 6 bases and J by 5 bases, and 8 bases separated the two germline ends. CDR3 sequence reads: CASRDPNNSPLHF. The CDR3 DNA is TGTGCCAGCAGAGACCCGAATAATTCACCCCTCCACTTT.

CDR3: CASSPGLADPLPYEQYF. The CDR3 DNA follows: TGTGCCAGCAGCCCCGGACTAGCGGACCCCTTACCGTACGAGCAGTACTTC. The chain carries TRBV5-8 and TRBJ2-7; 10 bases agree with TRBD2. J gave up 4 bases and V 4 bases, and 14 bases lay outside the gene matches. Germline CDR1 is SGHTS and CDR2 is YDEGEE. The CDR3 extends over 17 amino acids.